This TCR beta chain was recorded in a study of T cells in women clearing cervical HPV infection. The wider study: With HLA typing for only a few women, HLA confounding remains possible.

Turning to this clone: Its target is not known. From the germline J gene comes the end of the CDR3, since the read stops 3 residues before it.

All participants had a single incident cervical HPV16 infection, and prevalent HPV16 infections were excluded. Regarding the study as a whole: It is unknown whether associations predate infection; no effector/memory or HPV-specific sorting. CIN3+ cases had significantly higher TCR repertoire richness than controls, but evenness did not differ.

V lost 3 bases to trimming and J lost 7 bases, with 9 bases between them. There are 11 residues in the CDR3. Germline lookup yields CDR1 DFQATT and CDR2 SNEGSKA (reference sequence). Sequencing used immunoSEQ multiplex PCR; TCRdb keeps in-frame clones, though not all of them. The table lists tens of thousands of clones. Sequencing was done on a sample of blood buffy coat. This TCR derives from a woman aged 18-70 years with a cervical HPV16 infection that either progressed to CIN3+ or cleared (not recorded which). The chain couples TRBV20-1 to TRBJ1-2, with D possibly being TRBD1 (6 bases). The CDR3 bases that were read are TGCAGTGCTAGCAGGGGAGGTGGC. It specifies CSASRGGG. The whole CDR3 protein reads CSASRGGGYTF.